This TCR beta chain was found in a study of blood T cell repertoires in COVID-19. Study-wide context: Sources were T cells, B-cell-depleted T cells, or PBMCs; the material itself was cDNA or gDNA.

Sequenced by immunoSEQ multiplex PCR; TCRdb stores in-frame clones only, minus some. The table shows under 200,000 clones, with approximately 90% occurring only once. The germline V and J ends were trimmed by 5 bases and 7 bases, with 20 bases remaining between them. Looked up from germline, CDR1 is LNHDA and CDR2 is SQIVND (reference sequence). The CDR3 contains 15 residues. Sequencing was done on a sample of peripheral blood. The chain combines TRBV19 with TRBJ1-2; D is perhaps TRBD1 (6 bases). The sequence was obtained from a woman aged 70 to 79 with COVID-19, enrolled during active disease. CDR3 sequence (DNA): TGTGCCAGTAGTCCTAACTTCAGGGGTTTCAGTGGCTACACCTTC. It translates to CASSPNFRGFSGYTF.